This TCR beta chain was obtained from a study of blood T cell repertoires in COVID-19. About the study: The United States, Italy and Spain supplied acute and convalescent COVID-19 samples. Sources were T cells, B-cell-depleted T cells, or PBMCs; the material itself was cDNA or gDNA.

V dropped 6 bases and J dropped 4; count of bases not matched to a gene: 20. CDR3 size: 20 residues. The V gene's germline CDR1 is SGHRS and CDR2 YFSETQ. Original methodology: Cell counts per sample came from amplifying reference gene primers. Libraries were prepared by immunoSEQ multiplex PCR; TCRdb keeps only in-frame clonotypes and omits some of them. Clone size and the V and J calls come from that table; the DNA yielded D and trimming. This table has 40,000 or so clones, approximately 80% appearing once. Enrolled during active infection, Seattle patients were then followed longitudinally. The TCR comes from a man aged 60-69 years with COVID-19, enrolled during active disease. This sequence joins TRBV5-1 and TRBJ2-3; 13 bases are shared with TRBD2. Specimen: peripheral blood. CDR3 DNA: TGCGCCAGCAACAAACTCGGACTAGCGGGAGTCTCGCGGGGGGCAGATACGCAGTATTTT. Translation gives CASNKLGLAGVSRGADTQYF.